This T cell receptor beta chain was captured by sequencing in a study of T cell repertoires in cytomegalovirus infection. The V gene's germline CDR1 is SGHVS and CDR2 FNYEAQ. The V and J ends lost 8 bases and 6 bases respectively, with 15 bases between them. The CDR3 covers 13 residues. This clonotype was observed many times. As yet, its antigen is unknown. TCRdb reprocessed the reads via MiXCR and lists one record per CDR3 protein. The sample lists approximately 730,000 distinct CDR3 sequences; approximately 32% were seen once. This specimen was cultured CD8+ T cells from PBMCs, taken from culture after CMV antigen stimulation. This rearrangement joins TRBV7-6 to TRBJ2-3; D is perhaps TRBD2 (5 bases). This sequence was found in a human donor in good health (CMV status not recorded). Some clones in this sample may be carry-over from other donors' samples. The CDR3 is CASARELWDTQYF. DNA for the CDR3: TGTGCCAGCGCAAGGGAGTTGTGGGATACGCAGTATTTT.